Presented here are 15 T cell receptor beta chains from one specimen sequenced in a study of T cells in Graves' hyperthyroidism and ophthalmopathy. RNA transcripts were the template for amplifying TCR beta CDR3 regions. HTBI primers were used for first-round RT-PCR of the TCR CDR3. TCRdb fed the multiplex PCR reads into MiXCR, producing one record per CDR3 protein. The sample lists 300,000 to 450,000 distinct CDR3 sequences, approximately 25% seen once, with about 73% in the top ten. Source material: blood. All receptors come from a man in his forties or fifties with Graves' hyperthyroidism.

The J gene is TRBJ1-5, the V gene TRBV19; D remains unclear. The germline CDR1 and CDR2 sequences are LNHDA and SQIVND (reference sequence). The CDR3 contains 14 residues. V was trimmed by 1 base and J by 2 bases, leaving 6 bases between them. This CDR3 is CASSIGRGNQPQHF. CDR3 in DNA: TGTGCCAGTAGTATAGGGAGGGGCAATCAGCCCCAGCATTTT.

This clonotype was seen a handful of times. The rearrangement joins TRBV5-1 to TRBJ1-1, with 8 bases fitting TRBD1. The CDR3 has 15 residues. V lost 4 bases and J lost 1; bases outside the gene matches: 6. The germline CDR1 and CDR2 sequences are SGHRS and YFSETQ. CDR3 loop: CASSTGQGKNTEAFF. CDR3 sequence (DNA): TGCGCCAGCAGCACAGGACAGGGAAAGAACACTGAAGCTTTCTTT.

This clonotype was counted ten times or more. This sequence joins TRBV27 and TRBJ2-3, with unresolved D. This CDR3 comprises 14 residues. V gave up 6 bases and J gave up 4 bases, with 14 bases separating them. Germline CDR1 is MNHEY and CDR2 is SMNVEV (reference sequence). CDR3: CASSRKAVPDTQYF. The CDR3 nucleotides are TGTGCCAGCAGCAGAAAGGCGGTTCCAGATACGCAGTATTTT.

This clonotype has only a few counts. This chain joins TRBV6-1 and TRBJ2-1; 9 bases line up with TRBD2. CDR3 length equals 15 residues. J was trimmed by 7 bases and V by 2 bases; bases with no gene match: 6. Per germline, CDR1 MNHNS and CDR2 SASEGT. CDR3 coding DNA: TGTGCCAGCAGTGAAATTGCGGGAGGGTTGAATGAGCAGTTCTTC. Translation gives CASSEIAGGLNEQFF.

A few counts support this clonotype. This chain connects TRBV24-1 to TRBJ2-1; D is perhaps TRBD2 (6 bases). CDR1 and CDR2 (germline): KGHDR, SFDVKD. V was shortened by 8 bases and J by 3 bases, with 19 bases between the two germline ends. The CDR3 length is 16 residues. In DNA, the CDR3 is TGTGCCACCAATGACCGGGCCCGGGGAGGCTACAATGAGCAGTTCTTC. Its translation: CATNDRARGGYNEQFF.

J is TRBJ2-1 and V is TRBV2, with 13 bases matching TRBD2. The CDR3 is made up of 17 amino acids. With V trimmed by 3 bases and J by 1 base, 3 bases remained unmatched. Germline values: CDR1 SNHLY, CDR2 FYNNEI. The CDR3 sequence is CASSDPGLAGSYNEQFF. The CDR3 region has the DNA TGTGCCAGCAGTGACCCGGGACTAGCGGGATCCTACAATGAGCAGTTCTTC.

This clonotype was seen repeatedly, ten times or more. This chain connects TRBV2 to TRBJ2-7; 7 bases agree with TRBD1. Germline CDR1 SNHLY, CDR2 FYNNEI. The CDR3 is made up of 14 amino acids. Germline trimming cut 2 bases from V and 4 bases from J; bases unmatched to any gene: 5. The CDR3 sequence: CASSESHRGYEQYF. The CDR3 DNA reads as TGTGCCAGCAGTGAAAGTCACAGGGGTTACGAGCAGTACTTC.

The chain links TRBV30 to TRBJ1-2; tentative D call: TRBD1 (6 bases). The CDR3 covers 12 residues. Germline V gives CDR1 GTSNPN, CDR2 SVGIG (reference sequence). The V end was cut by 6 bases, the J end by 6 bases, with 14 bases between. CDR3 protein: CACQSGTHGYTF. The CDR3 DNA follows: TGTGCCTGTCAGTCCGGGACACATGGCTACACCTTC.

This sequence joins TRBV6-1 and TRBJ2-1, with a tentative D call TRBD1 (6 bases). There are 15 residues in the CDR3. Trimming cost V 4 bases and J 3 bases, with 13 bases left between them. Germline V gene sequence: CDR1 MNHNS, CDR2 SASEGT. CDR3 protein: CASSGLRTVYNEQFF. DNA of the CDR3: TGTGCCAGCAGTGGGCTACGGACAGTCTACAATGAGCAGTTCTTC.

The CDR3 nucleotides read TGTGCCAGCAGCTTGTATGGGGTAGGGGAGACCCAGTACTTC. This codes for CASSLYGVGETQYF. The rearrangement links TRBV11-3 to TRBJ2-5; D gene ambiguous. Trimming removed 3 bases at V and 5 bases at J, with 13 bases between. The CDR3 runs 14 residues. Germline lookup yields CDR1 SGHNT and CDR2 YENEEA.

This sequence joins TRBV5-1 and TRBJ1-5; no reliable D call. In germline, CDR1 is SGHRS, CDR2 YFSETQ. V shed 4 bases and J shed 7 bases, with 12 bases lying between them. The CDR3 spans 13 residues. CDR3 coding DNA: TGCGCCAGCAGCCCAGCAGGTGGCCAGCCCCAGCATTTT. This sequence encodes CASSPAGGQPQHF.

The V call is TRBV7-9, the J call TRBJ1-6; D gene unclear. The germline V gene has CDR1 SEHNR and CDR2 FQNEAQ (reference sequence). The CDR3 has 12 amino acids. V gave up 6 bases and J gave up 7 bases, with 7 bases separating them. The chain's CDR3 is CASRSQNSPLHF. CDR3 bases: TGTGCCAGCAGGTCTCAGAATTCACCCCTCCACTTT.

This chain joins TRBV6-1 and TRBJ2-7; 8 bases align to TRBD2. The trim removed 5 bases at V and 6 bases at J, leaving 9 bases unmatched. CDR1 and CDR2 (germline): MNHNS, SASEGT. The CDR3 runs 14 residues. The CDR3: CASSSLQREFEQYF. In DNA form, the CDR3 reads TGTGCCAGCAGTAGCCTTCAGCGGGAGTTCGAGCAGTACTTC.

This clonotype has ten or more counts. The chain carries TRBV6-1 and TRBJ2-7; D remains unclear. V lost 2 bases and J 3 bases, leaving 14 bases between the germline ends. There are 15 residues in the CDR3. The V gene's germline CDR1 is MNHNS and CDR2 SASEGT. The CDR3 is CASSERLGTHYEQYF. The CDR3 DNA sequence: TGTGCCAGCAGTGAAAGACTTGGAACTCACTACGAGCAGTACTTC.

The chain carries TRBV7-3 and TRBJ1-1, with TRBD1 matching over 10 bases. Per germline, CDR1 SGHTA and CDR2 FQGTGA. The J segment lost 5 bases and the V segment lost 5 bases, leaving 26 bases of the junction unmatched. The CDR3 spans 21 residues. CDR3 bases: TGTGCCAGCAGCCCAATACCTCCCCGGGACAGGGGTGGAGGTAATCTTACTGAAGCTTTCTTT. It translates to CASSPIPPRDRGGGNLTEAFF.